This TCR beta chain was recovered during a study of CD4 T cells in relation to SARS-CoV-2 and coronaviruses. Study as a whole: After 10 days of antigen culture, PBMC TCR beta CDR3s were sequenced. No peptide or an HIV-1 Nef peptide pool served as negative control.

As regards this clone: Its antigen is still unknown.

Study results and limitations: Samples before the pandemic and after infection were not matched within any donor.

Using immunoSEQ multiplex PCR, the repertoire was profiled, and TCRdb retains in-frame clones only, with some absent. The sample lists roughly 20,000 clones, roughly four fifths occurring once. CD4+ T cells from unexposed donors were obtained before the COVID-19 pandemic (2011-2018). After more than eight days of culture, CD4+ T cells were isolated. This receptor was identified in a human donor in good health. Material: CD4+ T cells from PBMCs, cultured in vitro.

The CDR3 region is CASVLWSAENRDRDPSYEQYF. The CDR3 DNA follows: TGTGCCAGCGTCTTATGGTCCGCAGAAAACCGGGACAGGGATCCCTCCTACGAGCAGTACTTC. J is TRBJ2-7 and V is TRBV3-1 (or the pseudogene TRBV3-2); TRBD1 aligns across 9 bases. The CDR3 sequence is 21 residues long. V shed 8 bases, J shed 0 bases, and the junction held 26 bases outside the gene matches. Germline-derived CDR1 and CDR2 are LGHDT and YNNKEL (reference sequence).